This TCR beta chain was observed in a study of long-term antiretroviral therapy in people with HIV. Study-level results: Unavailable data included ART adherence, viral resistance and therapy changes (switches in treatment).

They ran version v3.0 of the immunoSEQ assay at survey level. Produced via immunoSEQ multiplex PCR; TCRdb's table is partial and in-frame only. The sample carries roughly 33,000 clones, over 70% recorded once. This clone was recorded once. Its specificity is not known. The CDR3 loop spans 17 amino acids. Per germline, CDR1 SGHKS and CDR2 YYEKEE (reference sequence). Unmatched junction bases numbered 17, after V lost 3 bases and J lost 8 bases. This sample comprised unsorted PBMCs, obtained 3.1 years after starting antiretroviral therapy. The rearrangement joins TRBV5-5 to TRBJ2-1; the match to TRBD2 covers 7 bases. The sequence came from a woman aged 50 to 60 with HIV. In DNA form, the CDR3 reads TGTGCCAGCAGCTCCTCTTCCCCGGGCGGGGGATCCCATGAGCAGTTCTTC. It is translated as CASSSSSPGGGSHEQFF.